This T cell receptor beta chain was found in a study of cytomegalovirus exposure and HLA in healthy donors. For the study at large: A subsequent analysis stated that the 120 or so validation repertoires were run on the same platform as the approximately 700 first-cohort repertoires.

V lost 4 bases and J lost 3, with 13 bases in between. Germline V lookup: CDR1 SGHTA, CDR2 FQGNSA. The CDR3 consists of 14 residues. Sequencing was performed with immunoSEQ multiplex PCR; in TCRdb, only in-frame clones are kept and a portion is missing. The repertoire holds 100,000 to 150,000 clones, around 94% seen once, with around 1.2% in the top ten. The V call is TRBV7-2, the J call TRBJ2-7; weak D call: TRBD1 (6 bases). Sequenced input: PBMCs. The TCR comes from a young woman in good health and CMV-seronegative. CDR3 DNA: TGTGCCAGCAGCTCCGCAGACAGGCTCTACGAGCAGTACTTC. It translates to CASSSADRLYEQYF.